This T cell receptor (beta chain) was identified in a study of cytomegalovirus exposure and HLA in healthy donors. General study points: Researchers reported in a later analysis that common viral pathogens appeared linked to several top clusters. Exclusion as indistinguishable affected some V segments, including TRBV6-2 and TRBV6-3. TCR beta V- and J-gene trimming was later associated with a missense DCLRE1C variant.

The primer mix had 60 Vbeta and 13 Jbeta primers. Measured with immunoSEQ multiplex PCR; TCRdb has only the in-frame clones, and not every one. The table includes around 100,000 clones, around 75% detected once. Healthy donors of bone marrow made up the group. Comments on this clone: What it binds is unknown.

The CDR3 extends over 11 amino acids. Trimming shortened V by 5 bases and J by 13 bases, and 14 bases separated the two germline ends. The germline V gene encodes CDR1 SNHLY and CDR2 FYNNEI. The chain has TRBV2 and TRBJ1-1; D not resolved. This receptor was identified in a woman in her twenties or thirties in good health and CMV-seronegative. Sequenced material: PBMCs. Here the CDR3 DNA reads TGTGCCAGCAGTATAGACACGTCCGGTTTCTTT. Translating gives CASSIDTSGFF.